These T cell receptor beta chains were read from a single sample in a study of T-cell reconstitution after alpha-beta-depleted transplantation in children. TCRdb reprocessed the PCR reads via MiXCR and lists one record per CDR3 protein. Of fewer than 350,000 distinct CDR3 sequences in the sample, approximately 10% were seen once. The sample was peripheral blood, taken 180 days after TCRalphabeta/CD19-depleted stem cell transplant. These TCRs come from a male patient aged 2 to 9 who had a stem cell transplant for chronic granulomatous disease, so the T cells may come from the graft donor. The CDR3 runs from the conserved cysteine through the conserved F or W. A D gene is named only where the DNA matches it firmly. Size values are once, few and many counts, or a class for expanded clones, and some rows have none.

J: TRBJ1-6; V: TRBV4-2; size: few; D: NA; DNA: TGTGCCAGCAGCCAAGATCAAGGGAGCGTCACCCTCCACTTT; CDR3: CASSQDQGSVTLHF
J: TRBJ2-5; V: TRBV12-3/TRBV12-4; size: few; D: TRBD2; DNA: TGTGCCAGCAGTTTACTAGCGGGTATCCAAGAGACCCAGTACTTC; CDR3: CASSLLAGIQETQYF
J: TRBJ1-6; V: TRBV20-1; size: many; D: NA; DNA: TGCAGTGCTATTCAGGGTGACTCACCCCTCCACTTT; CDR3: CSAIQGDSPLHF
J: TRBJ2-3; V: TRBV20-1; size: many; D: NA; DNA: TGCAGTGCTAGTAGGCAGGGAATCACAGATACGCAGTATTTT; CDR3: CSASRQGITDTQYF
J: TRBJ2-1; V: TRBV28; size: NA; D: TRBD1; DNA: TGTGCCAGCAGTGAAGTGGGGACAGATGAGCAGTTCTTC; CDR3: CASSEVGTDEQFF
J: TRBJ2-5; V: TRBV2; size: many; D: NA; DNA: TGTGCCAGCATTGTGGGGGGGCCAAGGGGGGAGACCCAGTACTTC; CDR3: CASIVGGPRGETQYF
J: TRBJ2-3; V: TRBV11-3; size: many; D: NA; DNA: TGTGCCAGCAGTTTAGATGGGGGCGCAGATACGCAGTATTTT; CDR3: CASSLDGGADTQYF
J: TRBJ2-7; V: TRBV28; size: many; D: TRBD2; DNA: TGTGCCAGCAGTTTCTCCTGGACTAGCGGGAGCTACGAGCAGTACTTC; CDR3: CASSFSWTSGSYEQYF
J: TRBJ2-5; V: TRBV7-2; size: many; D: NA; DNA: TGTGCCAGCAGCTTATTCCCAGAGACCCAGTACTTC; CDR3: CASSLFPETQYF
J: TRBJ2-1; V: TRBV12-3/TRBV12-4; size: NA; D: TRBD2; DNA: TGTGCCAGCAGTTTAGAGGGGACTAGCGGGACTTCCTACAATGAGCAGTTCTTC; CDR3: CASSLEGTSGTSYNEQFF
J: TRBJ1-4; V: TRBV15; size: many; D: TRBD1; DNA: TGTGCCACCAGCAGAGGGGACAGGTTGGGAGAAAAACTGTTTTTT; CDR3: CATSRGDRLGEKLFF
J: TRBJ2-3; V: TRBV4-2; size: many; D: TRBD2; DNA: TGTGCCAGCAGCCAAGCGGGGGGGAGCACAGATACGCAGTATTTT; CDR3: CASSQAGGSTDTQYF
J: TRBJ2-1; V: TRBV5-1; size: many; D: NA; DNA: TGCGCCAGCAGCTTGCACAATGAGCAGTTCTTC; CDR3: CASSLHNEQFF
J: TRBJ1-1; V: TRBV20-1; size: many; D: TRBD1; DNA: TGCAGTGCGAGCAGACAGGGGGACACTGAAGCTTTCTTT; CDR3: CSASRQGDTEAFF
J: TRBJ1-6; V: TRBV28; size: many; D: NA; DNA: TGTGCCAGCATCCGGACAGCTAGCTATAATTCACCCCTCCACTTT; CDR3: CASIRTASYNSPLHF
J: TRBJ2-3; V: TRBV7-2; size: many; D: NA; DNA: TGTGCCAGCAGGCTTGCAGAAGCGACAGATACGCAGTATTTT; CDR3: CASRLAEATDTQYF
J: TRBJ1-5; V: TRBV20-1; size: many; D: NA; DNA: TGCAGTGCTAGAGAGGACAGACCTAGCAATCAGCCCCAGCATTTT; CDR3: CSAREDRPSNQPQHF
J: TRBJ1-4; V: TRBV6-1; size: many; D: TRBD1; DNA: TGTGCCAGCAGTCGGGGACAGGGGGAAAAACTGTTTTTT; CDR3: CASSRGQGEKLFF
J: TRBJ2-1; V: TRBV6-2/TRBV6-3; size: many; D: TRBD2; DNA: TGTGCCAGCAGCCAACCGGGACTAGCGGGCCCGAGCTCCTACAATGAGCAGTTCTTC; CDR3: CASSQPGLAGPSSYNEQFF
J: TRBJ2-5; V: TRBV5-5; size: NA; D: TRBD1; DNA: TGTGCCAGCAGCTTGGGTACAACAGGGGGTTCCCAAGAGACCCAGTACTTC; CDR3: CASSLGTTGGSQETQYF
J: TRBJ2-3; V: TRBV14; size: many; D: NA; DNA: TGTGCCAGCAGCCAATGGTCTAGCGTAGATACGCAGTATTTT; CDR3: CASSQWSSVDTQYF
J: TRBJ1-1; V: TRBV4-2; size: many; D: TRBD1; DNA: TGTGCCAGCAGCCAACAGGGGGTCCTGAACGCTGAAGCTTTCTTT; CDR3: CASSQQGVLNAEAFF
J: TRBJ2-5; V: TRBV7-2; size: many; D: NA; DNA: TGTGCCAGCAGCCGCTCCTTTATACAAGAGACCCAGTACTTC; CDR3: CASSRSFIQETQYF
J: TRBJ1-3; V: TRBV5-1; size: many; D: TRBD1; DNA: TGCGCCAGCAGCTTGCGGACAGGTTCCTCTGGAAACACCATATATTTT; CDR3: CASSLRTGSSGNTIYF
J: TRBJ1-6; V: TRBV12-3/TRBV12-4; size: many; D: NA; DNA: TGTGCCCAAAGATTGAGGTCCCATCGGAATTCACCCCTCCACTTT; CDR3: CAQRLRSHRNSPLHF
J: TRBJ1-2; V: TRBV12-3/TRBV12-4; size: many; D: TRBD1; DNA: TGTGCCAGCCGGGGACAGGGGTATAGCTATGGCTACACCTTC; CDR3: CASRGQGYSYGYTF
J: TRBJ2-7; V: TRBV6-5; size: few; D: NA; DNA: TGTGCCAGCAGTTACGACGCGAGCCGGGTCTACGAGCAGTACTTC; CDR3: CASSYDASRVYEQYF
J: TRBJ2-7; V: TRBV7-6; size: many; D: NA; DNA: TGTGCCAGCAGCTTAATGAGGGGCTCCTACGAGCAGTACTTC; CDR3: CASSLMRGSYEQYF
J: TRBJ1-3; V: TRBV5-1; size: many; D: NA; DNA: TGCGCCAGCAGCCAGGGAGTCAACTCTGGAAACACCATATATTTT; CDR3: CASSQGVNSGNTIYF
J: TRBJ2-7; V: TRBV5-1; size: many; D: TRBD1; DNA: TGCGCCAGCAGCCCTTGGACAGGGGCCAACGAGCAGTACTTC; CDR3: CASSPWTGANEQYF
J: TRBJ2-3; V: TRBV12-3/TRBV12-4; size: many; D: TRBD2; DNA: TGTGCCAGCAGTGAGACTAGCGGGGGCACAGATACGCAGTATTTT; CDR3: CASSETSGGTDTQYF
J: TRBJ2-3; V: TRBV6-2/TRBV6-3; size: many; D: TRBD2; DNA: TGTGCCAGCAGTTACCTAGCGGCGCAGGATACGCAGTATTTT; CDR3: CASSYLAAQDTQYF
J: TRBJ2-7; V: TRBV30; size: many; D: TRBD1; DNA: TGTGCCTGGAGTGGGGACAGGGCTTACGAGCAGTACTTC; CDR3: CAWSGDRAYEQYF
J: TRBJ2-3; V: TRBV7-9; size: many; D: TRBD2; DNA: TGTGCCAGCAGCCGTGGGACTAGCGGGATTTCAGATACGCAGTATTTT; CDR3: CASSRGTSGISDTQYF
J: TRBJ2-7; V: TRBV20-1; size: many; D: NA; DNA: TGCAGTGCTAGTGGCGGGAACGAGCAGTACTTC; CDR3: CSASGGNEQYF
J: TRBJ2-6; V: TRBV19; size: many; D: NA; DNA: TGTGCCAGTAGTATAGACGGTGGGGCCAACGTCCTGACTTTC; CDR3: CASSIDGGANVLTF
J: TRBJ2-2; V: TRBV12-3/TRBV12-4; size: few; D: TRBD1; DNA: TGTGCCAGCAGTTACCTAATAACAGGGGTCGAGGGCACCGGGGAGCTGTTTTTT; CDR3: CASSYLITGVEGTGELFF
J: TRBJ2-5; V: TRBV11-1; size: many; D: TRBD2; DNA: TGTGCCAGCAGTCCCCCCCCTGGACTAGCGGGGCCTGGGGTACAAGAGACCCAGTACTTC; CDR3: CASSPPPGLAGPGVQETQYF
J: TRBJ2-7; V: TRBV27; size: many; D: TRBD1; DNA: TGTGCCAGCAGTTTATACGGGACAGCTAAGTCAGTCTCGGACGAGCAGTACTTC; CDR3: CASSLYGTAKSVSDEQYF
J: TRBJ2-7; V: TRBV5-4; size: NA; D: TRBD1; DNA: TGTGCCAGCAGCTCTAACAGGGGGCTAACCTACGAGCAGTACTTC; CDR3: CASSSNRGLTYEQYF
J: TRBJ2-3; V: TRBV6-1; size: many; D: TRBD2; DNA: TGTGCCAGCAGCGGGAGGGGGGTAGACGGCACAGATACGCAGTATTTT; CDR3: CASSGRGVDGTDTQYF
J: TRBJ2-4; V: TRBV12-3/TRBV12-4; size: many; D: NA; DNA: TGTGCCAGCAGTTTTGGCAGGTTTTTCGGAAACATTCAGTACTTC; CDR3: CASSFGRFFGNIQYF
J: TRBJ2-1; V: TRBV30; size: many; D: TRBD2; DNA: TGTGCCTGGGGGAATAGCGGGTACAATGAGCAGTTCTTC; CDR3: CAWGNSGYNEQFF
J: TRBJ2-6; V: TRBV15; size: many; D: NA; DNA: TGTGCCACCAGCCCCCGGTCGGGTGCTGGGGCCAACGTCCTGACTTTC; CDR3: CATSPRSGAGANVLTF
J: TRBJ2-3; V: TRBV5-1; size: many; D: NA; DNA: TGCGCCAGCAGCTTAGACAGCTCTAGCACAGATACGCAGTATTTT; CDR3: CASSLDSSSTDTQYF
J: TRBJ1-2; V: TRBV12-3/TRBV12-4; size: few; D: TRBD1; DNA: TGTGCCAGCAGTTCCCAGTTATCGGACAGGGCTAACTATGGCTACACCTTC; CDR3: CASSSQLSDRANYGYTF
J: TRBJ2-7; V: TRBV5-5; size: many; D: TRBD1; DNA: TGTGCCAGCAGCTTACCGGGACAGGGAACCTACGAGCAGTACTTC; CDR3: CASSLPGQGTYEQYF
J: TRBJ1-3; V: TRBV7-2; size: many; D: TRBD1; DNA: TGTGCCAGCAGCCCTCGACAGGGGGGGGGAAACACCATATATTTT; CDR3: CASSPRQGGGNTIYF
J: TRBJ1-2; V: TRBV6-1; size: many; D: NA; DNA: TGTGCCAGCAGTGCCAGGGCACTCTATGGCTACACCTTC; CDR3: CASSARALYGYTF